This T cell receptor beta chain was obtained from a study of molecular identifiers for immune sequencing clone quantification. Study findings and constraints: Jurkat TCR RNA from one cell was spiked into one million naive cells, and it was reportedly detectable there.

Germline values: CDR1 SEHNR, CDR2 FQNEAQ (reference sequence). CDR3 length: 15 amino acids. V dropped 5 bases and J dropped 3; count of bases not matched to a gene: 7. Sorting captured naive CD8 T cells as CD8+CD4-CCR7+CD45RA+. Library preparation followed earlier protocols using designated TCR primers. TCRdb used MiXCR to reprocess the PCR reads, holding one entry per CDR3 protein. This sample carries about 54,000 distinct CDR3 sequences, under 30% of them seen once, and the ten largest clones take 1.5% to 2%. This clonotype was observed a few times. No antigen is known for it. Sequences were obtained from naive CD8+ T cells from blood, with Jurkat cell RNA spiked in. Sample subset: FACS-sorted CD8+CD4-CCR7+CD45RA+ naive T cells. The source of this sequence is a human donor in good health. Some libraries in this study had Jurkat cell RNA spiked in. This chain connects TRBV7-9 to TRBJ2-5; 9 nucleotides agree with TRBD1. The CDR3 DNA follows: TGTGCCAGCAGCAGCCGGGACAGGGAAAAAGAGACCCAGTACTTC. As protein: CASSSRDREKETQYF.